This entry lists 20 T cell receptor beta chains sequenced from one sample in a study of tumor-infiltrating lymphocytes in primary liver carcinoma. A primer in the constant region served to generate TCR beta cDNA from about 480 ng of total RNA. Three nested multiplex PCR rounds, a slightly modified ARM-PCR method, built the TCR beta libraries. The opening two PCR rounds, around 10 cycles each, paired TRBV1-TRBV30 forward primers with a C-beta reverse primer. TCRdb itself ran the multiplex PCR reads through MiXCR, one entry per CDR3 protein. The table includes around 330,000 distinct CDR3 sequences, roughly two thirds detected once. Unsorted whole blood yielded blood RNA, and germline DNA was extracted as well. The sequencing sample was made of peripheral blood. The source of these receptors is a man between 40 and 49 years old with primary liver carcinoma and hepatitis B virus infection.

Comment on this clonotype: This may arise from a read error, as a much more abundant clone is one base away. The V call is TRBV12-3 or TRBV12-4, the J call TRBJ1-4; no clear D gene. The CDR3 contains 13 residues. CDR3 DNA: TGTGTCAGCAGTTGGAGATTGGACGAAAAACTGTTTTTT. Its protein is CVSSWRLDEKLFF.

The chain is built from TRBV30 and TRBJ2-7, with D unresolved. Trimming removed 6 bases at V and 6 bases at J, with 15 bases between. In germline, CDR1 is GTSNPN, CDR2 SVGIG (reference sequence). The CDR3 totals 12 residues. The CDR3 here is CACSNRAREQYF. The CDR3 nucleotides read TGTGCCTGTAGTAACCGGGCCCGCGAGCAGTACTTC.

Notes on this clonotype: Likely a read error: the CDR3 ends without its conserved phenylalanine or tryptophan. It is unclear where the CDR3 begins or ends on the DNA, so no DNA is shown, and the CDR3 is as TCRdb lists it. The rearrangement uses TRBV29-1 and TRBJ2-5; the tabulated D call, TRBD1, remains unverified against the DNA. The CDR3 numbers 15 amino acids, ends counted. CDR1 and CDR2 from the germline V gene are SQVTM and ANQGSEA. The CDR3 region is CSVCPRQGAGETQYY.

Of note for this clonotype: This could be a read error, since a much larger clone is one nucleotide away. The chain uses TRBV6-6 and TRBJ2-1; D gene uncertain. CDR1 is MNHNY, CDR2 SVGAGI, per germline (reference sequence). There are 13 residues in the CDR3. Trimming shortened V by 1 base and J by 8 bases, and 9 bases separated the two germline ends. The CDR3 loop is CASSYLYWDEQFF. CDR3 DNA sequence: TGTGCCAGCAGTTACTTGTACTGGGATGAGCAGTTCTTC.

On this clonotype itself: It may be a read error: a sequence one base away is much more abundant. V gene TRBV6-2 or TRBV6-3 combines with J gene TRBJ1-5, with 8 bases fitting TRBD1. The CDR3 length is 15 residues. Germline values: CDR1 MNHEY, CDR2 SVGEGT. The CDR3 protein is CVSSRGTGPNQPQHF. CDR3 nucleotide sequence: TGTGTCAGCAGCCGTGGGACAGGTCCCAATCAGCCCCAGCATTTT.

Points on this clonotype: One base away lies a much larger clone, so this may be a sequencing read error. CDR3 bases: TGTGTCAGCACCTTGGGGGGGTCCTACAATGAGCAGTTCTTC. It codes for CVSTLGGSYNEQFF. V gene TRBV12-3 or TRBV12-4 combines with J gene TRBJ2-1, with 7 positions matching TRBD2. The CDR3 length is 14 residues.

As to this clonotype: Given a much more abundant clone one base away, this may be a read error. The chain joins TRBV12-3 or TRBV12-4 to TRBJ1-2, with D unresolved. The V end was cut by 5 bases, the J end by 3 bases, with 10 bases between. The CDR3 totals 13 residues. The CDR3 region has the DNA TGTGCCAGCAGTATATTGGACCACTATGGCTACACCTTC. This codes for CASSILDHYGYTF.

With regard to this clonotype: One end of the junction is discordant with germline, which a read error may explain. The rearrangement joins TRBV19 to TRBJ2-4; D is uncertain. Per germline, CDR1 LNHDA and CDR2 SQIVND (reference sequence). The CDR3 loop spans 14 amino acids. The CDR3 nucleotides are TGTGCCAGTAGCATAGATCCACTGGCGGAAATTCAGTACTTC. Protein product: CASSIDPLAEIQYF.

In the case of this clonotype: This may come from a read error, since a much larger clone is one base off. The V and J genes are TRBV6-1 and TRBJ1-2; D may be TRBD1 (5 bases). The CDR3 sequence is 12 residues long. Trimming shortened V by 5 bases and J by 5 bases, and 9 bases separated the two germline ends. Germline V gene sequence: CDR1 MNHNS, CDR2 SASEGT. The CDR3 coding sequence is TGTGCCAGCAGTAAGGGACGGTATGGCTACACCTTC. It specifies CASSKGRYGYTF.

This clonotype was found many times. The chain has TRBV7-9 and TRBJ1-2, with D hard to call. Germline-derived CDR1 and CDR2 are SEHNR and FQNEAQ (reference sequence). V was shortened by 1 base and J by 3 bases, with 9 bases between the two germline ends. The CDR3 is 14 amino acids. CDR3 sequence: CASSLDDRYYGYTF. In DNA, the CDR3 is TGTGCCAGCAGCTTAGATGACCGGTACTATGGCTACACCTTC.

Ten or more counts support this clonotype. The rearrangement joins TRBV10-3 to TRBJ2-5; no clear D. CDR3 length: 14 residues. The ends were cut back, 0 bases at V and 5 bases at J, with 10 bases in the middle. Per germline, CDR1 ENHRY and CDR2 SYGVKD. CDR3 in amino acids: CAISESSGPETQYF. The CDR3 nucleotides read TGTGCCATCAGTGAGTCGTCGGGTCCGGAGACCCAGTACTTC.

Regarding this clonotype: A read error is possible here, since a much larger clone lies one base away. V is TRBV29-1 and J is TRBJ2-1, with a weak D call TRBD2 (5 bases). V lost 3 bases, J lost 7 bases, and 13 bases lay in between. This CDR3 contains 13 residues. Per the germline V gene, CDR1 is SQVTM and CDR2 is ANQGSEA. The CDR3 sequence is CSVDRRRRNEQFF. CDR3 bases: TGCAGCGTTGACAGGAGGCGAAGGAATGAGCAGTTCTTC.

This chain's CDR3 is CASSQVGRVHHEQYF. DNA of the CDR3: TGTGCCAGCAGCCAAGTGGGGCGGGTGCACCACGAGCAGTACTTC. This chain joins TRBV4-2 and TRBJ2-7; possibly TRBD1 or TRBD2 for D (5 bases each). Per germline, CDR1 LGHNA and CDR2 YNFKEQ. There are 15 residues in the CDR3. Trimming removed 1 base at V and 5 bases at J, with 15 bases between.

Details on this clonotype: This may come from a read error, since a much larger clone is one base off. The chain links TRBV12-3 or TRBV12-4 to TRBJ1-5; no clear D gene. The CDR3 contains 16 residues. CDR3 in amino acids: CASSLRIAESSQPQHF. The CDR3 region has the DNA TGTGCCAGCAGTTTGAGGATTGCAGAAAGCAGTCAGCCCCAGCATTTT.

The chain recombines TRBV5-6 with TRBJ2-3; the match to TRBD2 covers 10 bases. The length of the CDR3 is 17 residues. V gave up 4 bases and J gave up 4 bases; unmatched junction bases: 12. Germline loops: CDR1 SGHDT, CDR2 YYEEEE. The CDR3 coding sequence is TGTGCCAGCAGCGGGGGGAGCGGGAGGGCCCCAGCAGATACGCAGTATTTT. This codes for CASSGGSGRAPADTQYF.

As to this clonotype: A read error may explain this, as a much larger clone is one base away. The CDR3 protein is CASSGGLAGGQQFF. CDR3 coding DNA: TGTGCCAGCAGCGGGGGACTAGCGGGAGGGCAGCAGTTCTTC. The chain couples TRBV6-5 to TRBJ2-1; TRBD2 matches at 16 bases. After removal of 6 bases from V and 11 bases from J, the junction contained 4 bases not matched to a gene. Germline V lookup: CDR1 MNHEY, CDR2 SVGAGI. The CDR3 loop spans 14 amino acids.

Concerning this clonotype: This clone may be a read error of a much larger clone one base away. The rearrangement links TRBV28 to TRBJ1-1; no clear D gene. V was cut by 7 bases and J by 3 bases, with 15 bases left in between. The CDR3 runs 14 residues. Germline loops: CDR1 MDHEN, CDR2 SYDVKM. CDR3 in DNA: TGTGCCAGCACCCAAATGGCGGTTTACACTGAAGCTTTCTTT. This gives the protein CASTQMAVYTEAFF.

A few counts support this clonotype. The CDR3 sequence: CAIRSDRGSYEQYF. The CDR3 nucleotides are TGTGCCATCCGGTCGGACAGGGGCTCCTACGAGCAGTACTTC. The chain links TRBV10-3 to TRBJ2-7; TRBD1 aligns across 9 bases. CDR1 and CDR2 (germline): ENHRY, SYGVKD. CDR3 length: 14 residues. Trimming at V came to 8 bases and at J to 0 bases, leaving 5 bases not matched to a gene.

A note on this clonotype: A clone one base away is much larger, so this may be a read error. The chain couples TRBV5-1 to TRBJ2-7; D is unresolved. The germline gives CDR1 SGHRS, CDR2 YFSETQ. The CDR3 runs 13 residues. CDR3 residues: CANSQGRLGEQYF. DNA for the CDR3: TGCGCCAACAGCCAAGGAAGACTGGGCGAGCAGTACTTC.

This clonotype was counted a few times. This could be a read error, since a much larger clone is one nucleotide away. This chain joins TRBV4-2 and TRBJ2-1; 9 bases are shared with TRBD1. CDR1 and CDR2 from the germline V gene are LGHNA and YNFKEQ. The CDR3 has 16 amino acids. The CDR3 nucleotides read TGTGCCAACAGCCAAGTAGAACAGGGGGCTGTAAATGAGCAGTTCTTC. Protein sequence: CANSQVEQGAVNEQFF.